The subject of this entry is one T cell receptor (beta chain). What this receptor recognizes is not known. Base qualities are not at hand, and no much larger clone is one base apart. The treatment or condition label of this sample denotes: live attenuated yellow fever vaccine strain. At each blood-draw timepoint, two biological replicates of bulk PBMCs were collected. PBMCs were isolated from peripheral blood using a standard Ficoll-Paque protocol. RNA was extracted with TriZol from bulk PBMCs, CD4 and CD8 fractions, and dextramer-positive and dextramer-negative fractions. This specimen comes from a study of T cells after yellow fever vaccination (dated by TCRdb to the late 2010s). About the investigation overall: The SMART-Seq v4 Ultra Low Input RNA kit was used to prepare libraries from fractions with low cell numbers. Two healthy male donors, one aged 18 to 30 and one aged 30 to 40 years, made up the cohort. Bulk TCR alpha and beta repertoires were sequenced longitudinally to track T-cell clones before and after primary and booster YFV17D yellow fever vaccination. Blood samples were taken at several timepoints before and after primary and secondary immunization, and bulk PBMC replicates and cell subsets were isolated.

The instrument was an Illumina NovaSeq 6000. Synthesis of TCR cDNA relied on 5'RACE template switching, a step that introduced a universal primer site along with unique molecular identifiers. Priming for cDNA synthesis came from both the TCR alpha and TCR beta constant segments. Library amplification used two PCR steps, and the second PCR step added sample barcodes and sequencing adapters. Sequencing of libraries was done on Illumina HiSeq 2500 (2x100 bp) or NovaSeq (2x150 bp). The paper's data handling went like this. Demultiplexing of reads and collapsing into UMI consensus sequences were performed with MIGEC, and V(D)J alignment was carried out with MiXCR. Using edgeR on replicate PBMC samples, clonotypes were called vaccine-responding if FDR was below 0.01 and the log2 fold change was above 5 up to day 15. Each bulk clonotype was labeled CD4 or CD8 based on which sequenced repertoire, CD4 or CD8, contained the clonotype at higher abundance. TCRdb cleaned the public reads at Q25 with fastp, built clones with MiXCR and kept in-frame beta chains. Rows merge per CDR3 protein into single entries with the most common DNA and genes. TCRdb's processing, not the authors' own work, is the source of the V and J calls. The sample table contains 300,000 to 350,000 distinct CDR3 sequences; only one count was recorded for 3% to 4.5% of them. Less than 25% of the sample lies in the top ten.

Results the study describes overall, beyond this receptor: The secondary T-cell response was found to be weaker but faster than the primary response, with a peak reached on day 5 rather than on day 15. A small share of clonotypes occurred in both CD4 and CD8 compartments, likely arising from convergent recombination. Because abundant contaminating clonotypes from the bulk population could be contained in FACS-sorted repertoires, computational filtering was required. After the booster, most of the clones that had expanded following primary vaccination were detected again (roughly 96% of CD4 and more than 85% of CD8), which suggests that memory was broadly maintained. Only a couple of donors were included in the study, so the extent to which the findings can be generalized is limited.

Spanning cysteine to phenylalanine, the CDR3 consists of 16 amino acids. The sequence is cut down to CDR3 DNA, 48 bases in frame from base 1. Trimming removed 1 base from V and 4 bases from J; the gene matches leave 6 bases unexplained. CDR1 is given as MGHRA and CDR2 as YSYEKL, both from the germline V gene. This sample comprised PBMCs, obtained 5 days after the yellow fever booster vaccination. This chain is built from TRBV4-1 and TRBJ2-7, and 11 bases in between align with TRBD1. The clonotype originates from a man aged 18 to 29 who received the YFV17D yellow fever vaccine. The sequenced DNA: TGCGCCAGCAGCCAAGTCCTGGGACAGGGGGTGTACGAGCAGTACTTC. This is translated as CASSQVLGQGVYEQYF.